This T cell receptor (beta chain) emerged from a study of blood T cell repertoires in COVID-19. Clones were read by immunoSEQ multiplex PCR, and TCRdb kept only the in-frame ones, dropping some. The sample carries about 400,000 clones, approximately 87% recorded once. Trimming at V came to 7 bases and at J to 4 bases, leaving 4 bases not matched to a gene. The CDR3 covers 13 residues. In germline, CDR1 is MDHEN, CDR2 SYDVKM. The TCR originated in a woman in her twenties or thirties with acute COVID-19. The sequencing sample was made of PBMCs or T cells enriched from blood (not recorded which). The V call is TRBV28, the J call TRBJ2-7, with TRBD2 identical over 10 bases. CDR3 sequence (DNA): TGTGCCAGCATTAGCGGGGGGAGGTACGAGCAGTACTTC. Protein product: CASISGGRYEQYF.